The 28 T cell receptor beta chains reported below all come from one sample, sequenced in a study of shared clonotypes between healthy human individuals. The table came from immunoSEQ multiplex PCR; TCRdb's copy has only in-frame clones and leaves some out. The sample has more than 2 million clones; approximately 94% are singletons. The sequencing sample was made of naive CD4+ T cells sorted from blood. The sample's subset: CD45RA+ positively selected. The receptors stem from a man younger than 35 in good health.

Points on this clone: Other DNA sequences within the sample encode an identical CDR3. The chain is built from TRBV18 and TRBJ1-3; possible D gene TRBD1, 5 bases. The CDR3 covers 16 residues. Germline V gives CDR1 KGHSH, CDR2 LQKENI. Deletions cut 0 bases from V and 0 bases from J, with 9 bases between. CDR3 sequence (DNA): TGTGCCAGCTCACCACCGAGGACAAACTCTGGAAACACCATATATTTT. It translates to CASSPPRTNSGNTIYF.

In its sample, this clone was seen once. The chain uses TRBV19 and TRBJ1-3, with D uncertain. Germline V gene data show CDR1 as LNHDA and CDR2 as SQIVND (reference sequence). CDR3 length: 17 residues. Trimming cost V 1 base and J 0 bases, with 13 bases left between them. In DNA, the CDR3 is TGTGCCAGTAGTATAGGGGCAGGCGATTCCTCTGGAAACACCATATATTTT. Translated, it gives CASSIGAGDSSGNTIYF.

The chain has TRBV10-2 and TRBJ2-1; D gene uncertain. This CDR3 has 14 residues. V was clipped by 3 bases and J by 2 bases, with 8 bases between them. The germline V gene encodes CDR1 WSHSY and CDR2 SAAADI. The CDR3 sequence: CASSDNWPYNEQFF. The DNA of the CDR3 is TGCGCCAGCAGTGACAACTGGCCCTACAATGAGCAGTTCTTC.

CDR3 nucleotides: TGTGCCAGCAGCTTGGAGACAGGGCCCACTGAAGCTTTCTTT. Protein: CASSLETGPTEAFF. The chain joins TRBV7-6 to TRBJ1-1; 7 positions match TRBD1. CDR3 size: 14 residues. V lost 3 bases and J lost 4; bases outside the gene matches: 5. Looked up from germline, CDR1 is SGHVS and CDR2 is FNYEAQ.

In its sample, this clone was seen once. Other DNA sequences in this sample translate to the same CDR3. The chain couples TRBV5-1 to TRBJ2-1; D perhaps matches TRBD2 (5 bases). The CDR3 loop spans 13 amino acids. Per germline, CDR1 SGHRS and CDR2 YFSETQ. V lost 0 bases and J 7 bases, leaving 8 bases between the germline ends. DNA for the CDR3: TGCGCCAGCAGCTTGGAAGGAGGTAATGAGCAGTTCTTC. Encoded protein: CASSLEGGNEQFF. The variable domain in full, with the rest retrieved from reference TRBV5-1 and TRBJ2-1, is KAGVTQTPRYLIKTRGQQVTLSCSPISGHRSVSWYQQTPGQGLQFLFEYFSETQRNKGNFPGRFSGRQFSNSRSEMNVSTLELGDSALYLCASSLEGGNEQFFGPGTRLTVL.

This clone was counted a few times. V gene TRBV6-1 combines with J gene TRBJ1-3; D may be TRBD1 (5 bases). Germline assignment: CDR1 MNHNS and CDR2 SASEGT. V lost 3 bases and J 4 bases, leaving 13 bases between the germline ends. The CDR3 covers 15 residues. In DNA, the CDR3 is TGTGCCAGCAGTGACGGGGCCATAGGAGGAAACACCATATATTTT. Its translation is CASSDGAIGGNTIYF.

This sequence joins TRBV5-1 and TRBJ1-5; possibly TRBD1 for D (6 bases). Per germline, CDR1 SGHRS and CDR2 YFSETQ. CDR3 length equals 15 residues. V lost 0 bases to trimming and J lost 5 bases, with 12 bases between them. The CDR3 DNA follows: TGCGCCAGCAGCTTGGTTCCAGGGGAGCATCAGCCCCAGCATTTT. This sequence encodes CASSLVPGEHQPQHF.

The rearrangement uses TRBV10-2 and TRBJ2-5; 8 bases fit TRBD2. CDR1 is WSHSY, CDR2 SAAADI, per germline. CDR3 length: 16 residues. With V trimmed by 4 bases and J by 5 bases, 12 bases remained unmatched. For the CDR3, the DNA is TGCGCCAGCAGTGTCGCCCTAGCGGGTGAGAGGGAGACCCAGTACTTC. This sequence encodes CASSVALAGERETQYF.

V gene TRBV4-2 combines with J gene TRBJ2-5; D not resolved. The germline gives CDR1 LGHNA, CDR2 YNFKEQ. The CDR3 has 15 residues. V lost 0 bases and J lost 2, with 10 bases in between. This chain's CDR3 is CASSQDDLQQETQYF. CDR3 sequence (DNA): TGTGCCAGCAGCCAAGATGATTTGCAGCAAGAGACCCAGTACTTC.

This chain links TRBV2 with TRBJ1-5; no definite D call. Germline CDR1 reads SNHLY; CDR2 reads FYNNEI. The CDR3 has 13 residues. V lost 4 bases and J 7 bases, leaving 11 bases between the germline ends. This CDR3 is CASSARMRQPQHF. CDR3 sequence (DNA): TGTGCCAGCAGTGCCCGGATGAGACAGCCCCAGCATTTT.

The chain links TRBV12-5 to TRBJ2-5; the match to TRBD1 covers 7 bases. V lost 3 bases, J lost 1 base, and 5 bases stayed unmatched. Germline loops: CDR1 LGHNT, CDR2 FRNRAP. This CDR3 is built from 15 residues. The DNA for the CDR3 is TGTGCTAGTGGTTTCGACCGACAGGGCCAAGAGACCCAGTACTTC. Translated, it gives CASGFDRQGQETQYF.

Worth noting for this clone: Different DNA sequences within this sample yield the same CDR3. This chain uses TRBV10-1 with TRBJ2-2; D perhaps matches TRBD1 (6 bases). V dropped 6 bases and J dropped 1 base, with 9 bases sitting between them. Per the germline V gene, CDR1 is WNHNN and CDR2 is SYGVQD (reference sequence). This CDR3 has 14 residues. CDR3 in DNA: TGCGCCAGCAGGGGACAACTGAACACCGGGGAGCTGTTTTTT. Protein product: CASRGQLNTGELFF.

The rearrangement uses TRBV25-1 and TRBJ2-7, with D possibly matching TRBD1 (5 bases). The CDR3 is made up of 14 amino acids. V lost 0 bases to trimming and J lost 0 bases, with 6 bases between them. Looked up from germline, CDR1 is MGHDK and CDR2 is SYGVNS. For the CDR3, the DNA is TGTGCCAGCAGTGAATATACAGGCTCCTACGAGCAGTACTTC. This codes for CASSEYTGSYEQYF.

The J gene is TRBJ1-2, the V gene TRBV28, with 8 positions matching TRBD1. Germline-derived CDR1 and CDR2 are MDHEN and SYDVKM. J was trimmed by 8 bases and V by 1 base; bases with no gene match: 6. This CDR3 has 14 amino acids. CDR3 nucleotides: TGTGCCAGCAGTTTATCGACAGGGGTCCGGGGCTACACCTTC. It encodes CASSLSTGVRGYTF.

Concerning this clone: This specimen includes other DNA sequences encoding the same CDR3. The genes are TRBV7-2 and TRBJ1-2; D gene uncertain. This CDR3 is built from 14 residues. V lost 1 base and J 2 bases, leaving 8 bases between the germline ends. Germline CDR1 is SGHTA and CDR2 is FQGNSA. This chain's CDR3 is CASSLGGGNYGYTF. CDR3 sequence (DNA): TGTGCCAGCAGCTTAGGTGGAGGAAACTATGGCTACACCTTC.

The gene calls are TRBV10-3 and TRBJ2-5, with a weak D call TRBD1 (5 bases). V was pared by 4 bases and J by 0 bases, with 9 bases between. This CDR3 contains 14 residues. Per germline, CDR1 ENHRY and CDR2 SYGVKD. CDR3 sequence: CAISVGPDQETQYF. The CDR3 region has the DNA TGTGCCATCAGTGTGGGGCCCGACCAAGAGACCCAGTACTTC.

In the case of this clone: Different DNA sequences within this sample yield the same CDR3. The V and J genes are TRBV27 and TRBJ2-1; D remains unclear. Between the trimmed V and J ends, which lost 2 bases and 7 bases, there was a span of 3 bases. The germline V gene encodes CDR1 MNHEY and CDR2 SMNVEV (reference sequence). The CDR3 extends over 11 amino acids. The CDR3 spells CASSLGNEQFF. CDR3 bases: TGTGCCAGCAGTTTAGGGAATGAGCAGTTCTTC.

This clone was found once. The genes are TRBV7-2 and TRBJ1-4; D unclear. Per the germline V gene, CDR1 is SGHTA and CDR2 is FQGNSA. CDR3 size: 18 residues. The V and J ends lost 4 bases and 3 bases respectively, with 21 bases between them. The CDR3 nucleotides are TGTGCCAGCAGCTCGCCTTTAGCAGAGGGCGAGGCTAATGAAAAACTGTTTTTT. Amino acid sequence: CASSSPLAEGEANEKLFF.

With regard to this clone: This same CDR3 is encoded by further DNA sequences in the sample. The V call is TRBV9, the J call TRBJ2-1, with 15 bases that match TRBD2. V lost 3 bases to trimming and J lost 6 bases; unmatched junction nucleotides: 1. Germline CDR1 reads SGDLS; CDR2 reads YYNGEE. This CDR3 region has 15 residues. The CDR3 here is CASSEGLAGGNEQFF. The CDR3 bases are TGTGCCAGCAGCGAGGGACTAGCGGGAGGCAATGAGCAGTTCTTC.

This clone was seen only a few times. Other nucleotide sequences from this sample produce the same CDR3. This chain links TRBV10-3 with TRBJ1-1, with D possibly being TRBD1 (6 bases). The CDR3 spans 14 residues. Germline CDR1 ENHRY, CDR2 SYGVKD. Deletions cut 1 base from V and 1 base from J, with 7 bases between. CDR3 in amino acids: CAISELTGNTEAFF. CDR3 DNA sequence: TGTGCCATCAGTGAGTTGACAGGGAACACTGAAGCTTTCTTT.

The table lists this clone with a count of one. The chain is built from TRBV6-1 and TRBJ2-2; 11 nucleotides match TRBD1. This CDR3 contains 15 residues. The J segment lost 4 bases and the V segment lost 4 bases, leaving 2 bases of the junction unmatched. Germline V gene sequence: CDR1 MNHNS, CDR2 SASEGT. CDR3: CASSVGQGATGELFF. As DNA, the CDR3 is TGTGCCAGCAGTGTAGGACAGGGGGCCACCGGGGAGCTGTTTTTT.

The chain joins TRBV30 to TRBJ1-4, with D uncertain. Deletions cut 0 bases from V and 8 bases from J, with 10 bases between. The CDR3 length is 13 residues. Germline V gene lookup returns CDR1 GTSNPN and CDR2 SVGIG (reference sequence). In DNA form, the CDR3 reads TGTGCCTGGAGTGTTGCATTATCGGAAAAACTGTTTTTT. Amino acids: CAWSVALSEKLFF.

The V and J genes are TRBV25-1 and TRBJ2-5; 11 bases align to TRBD1. Germline V gene lookup returns CDR1 MGHDK and CDR2 SYGVNS. V shed 3 bases, J shed 4 bases, and the junction held 4 bases outside the gene matches. This CDR3 has 15 amino acids. CDR3 loop: CASSDWDRGRETQYF. The CDR3 DNA sequence: TGTGCCAGCAGTGATTGGGACAGGGGGAGAGAGACCCAGTACTTC.

V gene TRBV7-2 combines with J gene TRBJ2-7; D unclear. CDR3 length equals 15 residues. Trimming shortened V by 2 bases and J by 6 bases, and 17 bases separated the two germline ends. Per the germline V gene, CDR1 is SGHTA and CDR2 is FQGNSA. The CDR3 DNA is TGTGCCAGCAGCTTATCGGGCTGGGTAATTAGCGAGCAGTACTTC. This encodes CASSLSGWVISEQYF.

The chain links TRBV28 to TRBJ2-6, with D possibly TRBD2 on 6 matching bases. V dropped 3 bases and J dropped 0 bases, with 9 bases sitting between them. The CDR3 totals 16 residues. Germline assignment: CDR1 MDHEN and CDR2 SYDVKM. CDR3 bases: TGTGCCAGCAGTTTTATGGGGGGCTCTGGGGCCAACGTCCTGACTTTC. Translated, it gives CASSFMGGSGANVLTF. The whole variable domain, filled in from reference TRBV28 and TRBJ2-6, reads DVKVTQSSRYLVKRTGEKVFLECVQDMDHENMFWYRQDPGLGLRLIYFSYDVKMKEKGDIPEGYSVSREKKERFSLILESASTNQTSMYLCASSFMGGSGANVLTFGAGSRLTVL.

The chain combines TRBV5-5 with TRBJ2-1; 8 bases line up with TRBD1. After removal of 3 bases from V and 9 bases from J, the junction contained 11 bases not matched to a gene. Germline V gene sequence: CDR1 SGHKS, CDR2 YYEKEE (reference sequence). This CDR3 region has 15 residues. CDR3: CASSSDGTGVVEQFF. The DNA for the CDR3 is TGTGCCAGCAGCTCGGACGGGACAGGAGTTGTTGAGCAGTTCTTC.

This sequence joins TRBV19 and TRBJ1-5; 9 bases are shared with TRBD1. The germline V gene encodes CDR1 LNHDA and CDR2 SQIVND (reference sequence). The CDR3 runs to 14 residues. With V trimmed by 3 bases and J by 9 bases, 6 bases remained unmatched. The DNA of the CDR3 is TGTGCCAGTAGTATCACAGGGGGCCTCGGGCCCCAGCATTTT. Residues: CASSITGGLGPQHF.

Only one count was recorded for this clone. The CDR3 reads CASSLRRSNTEAFF. CDR3 DNA sequence: TGTGCCAGCAGCTTAAGACGGTCGAACACTGAAGCTTTCTTT. The V call is TRBV7-2, the J call TRBJ1-1; no clear D. Germline assignment: CDR1 SGHTA and CDR2 FQGNSA. V dropped 2 bases and J dropped 1 base, with 8 bases sitting between them. The CDR3 spans 14 residues.